This entry is about one TCR beta chain. For each CDR3 protein, TCRdb gives one entry from its re-call of the 5' RACE reads, without DNA. Here the sample table reports 400,000 to 500,000 distinct CDR3 sequences. These data originate in a study of monozygotic twins with inflammatory bowel disease. Germline CDR1 and CDR2: MDHEN and SYDVKM. CDR3 length equals 15 residues. The gene calls are TRBV28 and TRBJ2-7; no DNA is available, so the TRBD2 call from TCRdb remains unchecked. The sequenced material came from blood. This TCR came from a human donor with ulcerative colitis or Crohn's disease, or a healthy co-twin of an affected twin (not recorded which). CDR3 amino acids: CASSFQSSGRYEQYF.